The 9 T cell receptor delta chains reported below all come from one sample, sequenced in a study of gamma delta lymphoproliferative disorders and STAT genes. TCRdb re-called clones from the multiplex PCR reads using CATT. This table holds 1,500 to 2,000 delta-chain clones, roughly 2.9% found once. PBMCs from patients and controls supplied the genomic DNA for sequencing. The sample comprised blood. The receptors stem from a human donor in good health.

Here the J gene is TRDJ3 and the V gene is not called; the table assigns TRDD3, which was not confirmed against the DNA. The length of the CDR3 is 20 residues. The DNA of the CDR3 is TGTGCCTGTGACACGGCTGGGGGCCACTCCAGCTCCTGGGACACCCGACAGATGTTTTTC. Amino acid sequence: CACDTAGGHSSSWDTRQMFF.

With respect to this clone: The TCRdb record carries a much larger clone's protein, which differs from this DNA's translation at residue 9; a read error is the likely cause, and the protein listed here is the DNA translation. The chain is built from TRDV1 and TRDJ1; D is unresolved. V lost 1 base to trimming and J lost 0 bases, with 18 bases between them. The CDR3 extends over 18 amino acids. CDR1 is TSWWSYY and CDR2 is QGS in the germline V gene. CDR3 sequence (DNA): TGTGCTCTTGGGGAACGATGTCCCTCGGGCCATTACACCGATAAACTCATCTTT. This gives the protein CALGERCPSGHYTDKLIF.

This clone was counted only a few times. This DNA's translation differs at residue 3 from TCRdb's protein, which comes from a much larger clone; a read error is likely, and the protein shown is translated from the DNA. The chain has TRDV3 and TRDJ1; 12 positions agree with TRDD3. The CDR3 is made up of 20 amino acids. Per the germline V gene, CDR1 is TVYSNPD and CDR2 is GDNSRS (reference sequence). Trimming removed 4 bases from V and 3 bases from J; junction bases left unmatched: 24. The CDR3 DNA follows: TGTGCCTCTCATTGCTACGAGGTCAGTACTGGGGGATACCTCGCCGATAAACTCATCTTT. Residues: CASHCYEVSTGGYLADKLIF.

This clone has more than one count but fewer than ten. This likely came from a read error, as a far larger clone is one base away. Distinct nucleotide sequences in the sample also encode this CDR3. This chain uses TRDV2 with TRDJ3, with 9 bases lining up with TRDD3. The CDR3 has 24 amino acids. The germline CDR1 and CDR2 sequences are GEAIGNYY and EKD. With 0 bases clipped from V and 1 base from J, the junction kept 21 bases outside the gene matches. This chain's CDR3 is CACDTLGSGVWGINQSWDTRQMFF. The CDR3 bases are TGTGCCTGTGACACCTTGGGTTCGGGCGTCTGGGGGATCAACCAATCCTGGGACACCCGACAGATGTTTTTC.

This clone was seen a few times. This probably arose from a read error, given a far larger clone one base away. Here the CDR3 reads CACEPLLLGDTPGHSYTDKLIF. The CDR3 region has the DNA TGTGCCTGTGAGCCCCTCCTACTGGGGGATACACCCGGCCACTCGTACACCGATAAACTCATCTTT. The chain couples TRDV2 to TRDJ1; TRDD3 aligns across 12 bases. The CDR3 is made up of 22 amino acids. The V segment lost 4 bases and the J segment 0 bases; nucleotides outside the gene matches: 23. Germline V gene lookup returns CDR1 GEAIGNYY and CDR2 EKD.

By its share, this clone is large (0.1 to 1%). The same CDR3 arises from other DNA sequences in this sample as well. The DNA for the CDR3 is TGTGCCTGTGACACACTAAGGTTTTACTGGGGGAGCACCGATAAACTCATCTTT. Protein product: CACDTLRFYWGSTDKLIF. The V and J genes are TRDV2 and TRDJ1, with 9 bases identical to TRDD3. With V trimmed by 1 base and J by 1 base, 12 bases remained unmatched. In germline, CDR1 is GEAIGNYY, CDR2 EKD. There are 18 residues in the CDR3.

In the case of this clone: The protein in TCRdb stems from a much larger clone and differs at residue 10 from this DNA's translation, likely a read error; here the protein is translated from the DNA. The chain links TRDV2 to TRDJ1; tentatively, D is TRDD3 (5 bases). The CDR3 is 19 residues long. The ends were cut back, 0 bases at V and 0 bases at J, with 22 bases in the middle. Per the germline V gene, CDR1 is GEAIGNYY and CDR2 is EKD. As DNA, the CDR3 is TGTGCCTGTGACACCCTCCTCCAAACTAGGGGAAGGTACACCGATAAACTCATCTTT. As protein: CACDTLLQTRGRYTDKLIF.

This clone was observed a few times. This probably arose from a read error, given a far larger clone one base away. Additional DNA sequences in this sample encode the identical CDR3. CDR3 in DNA: TGCGCCTTTATGGTCTCCTATCTCCCCCGTACGGCCGATAAACTCATCTTT. This encodes CAFMVSYLPRTADKLIF. The chain employs TRDV3 and TRDJ1; D may be TRDD2 (5 bases). CDR1 and CDR2 (germline): TVYSNPD, GDNSRS (reference sequence). The CDR3 covers 17 residues. The variable domain in full, completed from reference TRDV3 and TRDJ1, reads CDKVTQSSPDQTVASGSEVVLLCTYDTVYSNPDLFWYRIRPDYSFQFVFYGDNSRSEGADFTQGRFSVKHILTQKAFHLVISPVRTEDSATYYCAFMVSYLPRTADKLIFGKGTRVTVEP.

Turning to this clone: The likely explanation is a read error, given a far larger clone one base away. J gene TRDJ3 was identified, but the V gene was not called; the table's D call of TRDD3 was not tested on the DNA. This CDR3 contains 28 residues. The CDR3 DNA follows: TGTGCTCTTGGGGAACTGGGGAAGTGGGCCCCCCTGGGGGATACGCTTACGGTCAGCTCCTGGGACACCCGACAGATGTTTTTC. Protein product: CALGELGKWAPLGDTLTVSSWDTRQMFF.